The 2 T cell receptor beta chains below were found in one sample sequenced in a study of OX40 agonist ivuxolimab in advanced cancers. TCRdb keeps only in-frame clones here, not all; method: immunoSEQ multiplex PCR. The table has more than 65,000 clones, about 88% seen once; the top ten hold 0.6% to 0.85%. Source: CD4+ or CD8+ T cells sorted from blood, taken in a trial of the OX40 agonist ivuxolimab. The receptors stem from an adult with an advanced solid tumor such as melanoma, head and neck, liver or kidney cancer.

This clone was counted a single time. The chain employs TRBV13 and TRBJ1-3; 8 nucleotides agree with TRBD1. V shed 5 bases and J 4 bases; nucleotides not matched to a gene: 7. The CDR3 covers 15 residues. Germline CDR1 is PRHDT and CDR2 is FYEKMQ (reference sequence). The CDR3 is CASSIRQGTGNTIYF. Here the CDR3 DNA reads TGTGCCAGCAGCATCCGACAGGGGACGGGAAACACCATATATTTT.

The chain joins TRBV9 to TRBJ2-3; weak D call: TRBD1 (5 bases). In germline, CDR1 is SGDLS, CDR2 YYNGEE. This CDR3 has 15 amino acids. Trimming took off 4 bases at V and 5 bases at J, with 17 bases between the two ends. For the CDR3, the DNA is TGTGCCAGCAGCCCCCTCGGTCCTAGGGGAGATACGCAGTATTTT. It encodes CASSPLGPRGDTQYF.